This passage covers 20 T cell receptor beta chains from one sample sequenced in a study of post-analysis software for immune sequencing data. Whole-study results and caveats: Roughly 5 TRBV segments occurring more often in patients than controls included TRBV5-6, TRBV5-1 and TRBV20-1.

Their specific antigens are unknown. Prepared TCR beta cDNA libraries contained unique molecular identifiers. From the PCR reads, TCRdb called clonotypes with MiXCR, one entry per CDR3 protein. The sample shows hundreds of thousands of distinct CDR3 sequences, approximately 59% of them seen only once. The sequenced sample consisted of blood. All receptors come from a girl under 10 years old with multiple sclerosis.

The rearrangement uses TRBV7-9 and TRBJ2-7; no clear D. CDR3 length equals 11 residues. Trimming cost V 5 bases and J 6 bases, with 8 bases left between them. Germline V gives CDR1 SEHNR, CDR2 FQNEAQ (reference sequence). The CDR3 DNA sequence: TGTGCCAGCAGCGGGGTTGGCGAGCAGTACTTC. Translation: CASSGVGEQYF.

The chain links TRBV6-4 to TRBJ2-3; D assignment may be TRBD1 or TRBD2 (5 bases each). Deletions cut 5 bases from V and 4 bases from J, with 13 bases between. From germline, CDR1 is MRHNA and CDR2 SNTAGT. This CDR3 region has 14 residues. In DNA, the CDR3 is TGTGCCAGCAGTCCCGGGGCTGGCGCAGATACGCAGTATTTT. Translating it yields CASSPGAGADTQYF.

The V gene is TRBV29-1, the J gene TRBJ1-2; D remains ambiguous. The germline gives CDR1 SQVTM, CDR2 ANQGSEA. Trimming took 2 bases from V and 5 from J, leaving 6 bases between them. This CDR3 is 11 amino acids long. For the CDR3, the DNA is TGCAGCGTTGAACGGGCATATGGCTACACCTTC. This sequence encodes CSVERAYGYTF.

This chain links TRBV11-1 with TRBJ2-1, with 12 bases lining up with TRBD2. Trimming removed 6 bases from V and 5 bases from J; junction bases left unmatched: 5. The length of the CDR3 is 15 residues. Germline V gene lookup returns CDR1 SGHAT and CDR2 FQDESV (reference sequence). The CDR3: CASRRTSGVHNEQFF. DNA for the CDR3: TGTGCCAGCAGGAGGACTAGCGGGGTTCACAATGAGCAGTTCTTC.

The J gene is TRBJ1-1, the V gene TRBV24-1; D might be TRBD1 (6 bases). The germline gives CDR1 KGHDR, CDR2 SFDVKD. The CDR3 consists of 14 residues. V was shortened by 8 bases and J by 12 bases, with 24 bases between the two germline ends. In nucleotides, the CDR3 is TGTGCCACCACCTCAGGGGACCAAGGGGAGTCCCCTTTCTTT. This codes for CATTSGDQGESPFF.

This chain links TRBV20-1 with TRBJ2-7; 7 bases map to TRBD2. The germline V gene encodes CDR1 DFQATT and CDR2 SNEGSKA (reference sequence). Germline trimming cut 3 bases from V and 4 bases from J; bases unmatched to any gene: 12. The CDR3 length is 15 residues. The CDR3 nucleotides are TGCAGTGCTAGTCTCGGGAGGAACTACTGGTACGAGCAGTACTTC. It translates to CSASLGRNYWYEQYF.

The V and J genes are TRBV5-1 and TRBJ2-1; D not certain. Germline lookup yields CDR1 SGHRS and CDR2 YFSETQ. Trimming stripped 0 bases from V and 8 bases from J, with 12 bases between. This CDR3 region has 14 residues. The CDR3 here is CASSLELLYDEQFF. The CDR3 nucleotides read TGCGCCAGCAGCTTGGAGCTCTTATATGATGAGCAGTTCTTC.

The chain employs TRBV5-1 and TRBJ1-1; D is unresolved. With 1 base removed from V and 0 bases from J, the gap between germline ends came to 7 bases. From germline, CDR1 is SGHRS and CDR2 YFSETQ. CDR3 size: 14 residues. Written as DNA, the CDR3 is TGCGCCAGCAGCTTGCATGTCCTGAACACTGAAGCTTTCTTT. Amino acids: CASSLHVLNTEAFF. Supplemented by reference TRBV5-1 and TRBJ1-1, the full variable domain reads KAGVTQTPRYLIKTRGQQVTLSCSPISGHRSVSWYQQTPGQGLQFLFEYFSETQRNKGNFPGRFSGRQFSNSRSEMNVSTLELGDSALYLCASSLHVLNTEAFFGQGTRLTVV.

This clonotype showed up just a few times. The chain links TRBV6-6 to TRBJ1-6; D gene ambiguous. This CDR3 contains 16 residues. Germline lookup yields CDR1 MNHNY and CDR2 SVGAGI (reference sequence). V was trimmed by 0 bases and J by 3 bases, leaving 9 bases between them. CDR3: CASSYSGVVYNSPLHF. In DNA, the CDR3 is TGTGCCAGCAGTTACTCCGGGGTCGTCTATAATTCACCCCTCCACTTT.

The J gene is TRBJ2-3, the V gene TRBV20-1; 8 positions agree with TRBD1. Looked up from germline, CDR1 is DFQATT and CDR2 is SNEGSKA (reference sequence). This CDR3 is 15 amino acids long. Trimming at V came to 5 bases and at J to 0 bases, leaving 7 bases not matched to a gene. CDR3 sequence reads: CSAGGQASSTDTQYF. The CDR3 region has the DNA TGCAGTGCTGGGGGACAGGCCTCAAGCACAGATACGCAGTATTTT.

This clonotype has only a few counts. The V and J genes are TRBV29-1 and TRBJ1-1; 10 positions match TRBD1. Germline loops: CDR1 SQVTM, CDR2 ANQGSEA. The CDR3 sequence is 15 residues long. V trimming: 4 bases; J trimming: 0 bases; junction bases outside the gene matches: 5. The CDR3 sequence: CSVGGGTGVNTEAFF. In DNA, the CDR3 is TGCAGCGTTGGAGGCGGGACAGGGGTGAACACTGAAGCTTTCTTT.

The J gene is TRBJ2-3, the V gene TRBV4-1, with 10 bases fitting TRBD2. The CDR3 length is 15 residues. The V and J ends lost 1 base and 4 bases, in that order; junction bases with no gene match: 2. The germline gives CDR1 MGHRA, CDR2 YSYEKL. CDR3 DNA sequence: TGCGCCAGCAGCCAAGTGGGACTAGCGTCAGATACGCAGTATTTT. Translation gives CASSQVGLASDTQYF.

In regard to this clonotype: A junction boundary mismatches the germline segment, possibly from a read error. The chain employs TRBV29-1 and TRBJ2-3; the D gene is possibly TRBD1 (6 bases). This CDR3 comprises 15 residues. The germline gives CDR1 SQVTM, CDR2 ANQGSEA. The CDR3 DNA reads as TGCAGCGTCGAAGGGGACATCTCCAGCACAGATACGCAGTATTTT. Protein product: CSVEGDISSTDTQYF.

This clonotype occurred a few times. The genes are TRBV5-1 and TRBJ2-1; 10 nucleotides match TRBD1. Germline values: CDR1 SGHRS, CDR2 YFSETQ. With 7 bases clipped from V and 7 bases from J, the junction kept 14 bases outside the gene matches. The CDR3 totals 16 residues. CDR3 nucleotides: TGCGCCAGCCGAGCTCCCTTCGGGACAGGGGTGAATGAGCAGTTCTTC. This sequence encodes CASRAPFGTGVNEQFF. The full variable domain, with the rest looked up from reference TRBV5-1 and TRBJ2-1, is KAGVTQTPRYLIKTRGQQVTLSCSPISGHRSVSWYQQTPGQGLQFLFEYFSETQRNKGNFPGRFSGRQFSNSRSEMNVSTLELGDSALYLCASRAPFGTGVNEQFFGPGTRLTVL.

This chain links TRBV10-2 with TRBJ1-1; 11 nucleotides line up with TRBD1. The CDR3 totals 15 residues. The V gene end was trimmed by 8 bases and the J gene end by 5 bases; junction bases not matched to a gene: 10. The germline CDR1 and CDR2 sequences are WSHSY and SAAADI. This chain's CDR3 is CASGDRDRGGTEAFF. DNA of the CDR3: TGCGCCAGCGGGGACCGGGACAGGGGGGGGACTGAAGCTTTCTTT.

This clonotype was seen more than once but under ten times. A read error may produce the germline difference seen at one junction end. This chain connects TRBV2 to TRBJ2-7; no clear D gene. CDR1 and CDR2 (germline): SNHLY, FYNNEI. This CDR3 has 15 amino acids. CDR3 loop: CASSLVITSSYGQYF. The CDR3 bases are TGTGCCAGCAGTCTGGTGATAACAAGCTCCTACGGGCAGTACTTC. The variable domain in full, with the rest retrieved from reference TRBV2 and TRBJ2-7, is EPEVTQTPSHQVTQMGQEVILRCVPISNHLYFYWYRQILGQKVEFLVSFYNNEISEKSEIFDDQFSVERPDGSNFTLKIRSTKLEDSAMYFCASSLVITSSYGQYFGPGTRLTVT.

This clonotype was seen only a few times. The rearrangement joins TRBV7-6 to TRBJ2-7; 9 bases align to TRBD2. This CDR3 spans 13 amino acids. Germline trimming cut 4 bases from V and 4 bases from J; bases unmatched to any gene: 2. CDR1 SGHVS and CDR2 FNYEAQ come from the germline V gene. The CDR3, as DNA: TGTGCCAGCAGCTCAGCGGGAGGATACGAGCAGTACTTC. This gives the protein CASSSAGGYEQYF. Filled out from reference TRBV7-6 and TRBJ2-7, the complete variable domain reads GAGVSQSPRYKVTKRGQDVALRCDPISGHVSLYWYRQALGQGPEFLTYFNYEAQQDKSGLPNDRFSAERPEGSISTLTIQRTEQRDSAMYRCASSSAGGYEQYFGPGTRLTVT.

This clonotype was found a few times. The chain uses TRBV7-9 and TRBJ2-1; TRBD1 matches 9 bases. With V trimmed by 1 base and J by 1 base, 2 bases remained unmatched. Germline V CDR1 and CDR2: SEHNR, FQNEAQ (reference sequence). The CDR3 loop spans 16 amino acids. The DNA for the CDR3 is TGTGCCAGCAGCTTAGGGGACAGGGCTTCCTACAATGAGCAGTTCTTC. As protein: CASSLGDRASYNEQFF. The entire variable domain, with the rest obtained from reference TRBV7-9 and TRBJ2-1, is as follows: DTGVSQNPRHKITKRGQNVTFRCDPISEHNRLYWYRQTLGQGPEFLTYFQNEAQLEKSRLLSDRFSAERPKGSFSTLEIQRTEQGDSAMYLCASSLGDRASYNEQFFGPGTRLTVL.

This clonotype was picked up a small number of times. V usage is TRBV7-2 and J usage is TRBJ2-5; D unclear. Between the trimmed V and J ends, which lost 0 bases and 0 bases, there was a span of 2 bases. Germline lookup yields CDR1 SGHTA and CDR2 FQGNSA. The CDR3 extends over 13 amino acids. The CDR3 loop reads CASSLAHQETQYF. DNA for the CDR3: TGTGCCAGCAGCTTAGCTCACCAAGAGACCCAGTACTTC.

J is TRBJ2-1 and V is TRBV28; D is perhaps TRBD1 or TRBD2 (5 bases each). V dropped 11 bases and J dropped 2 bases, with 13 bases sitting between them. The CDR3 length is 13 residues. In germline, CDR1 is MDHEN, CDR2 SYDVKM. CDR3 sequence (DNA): TGTGCCGGCAAGGGGAGCCCCTACAATGAGCAGTTCTTC. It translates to CAGKGSPYNEQFF.